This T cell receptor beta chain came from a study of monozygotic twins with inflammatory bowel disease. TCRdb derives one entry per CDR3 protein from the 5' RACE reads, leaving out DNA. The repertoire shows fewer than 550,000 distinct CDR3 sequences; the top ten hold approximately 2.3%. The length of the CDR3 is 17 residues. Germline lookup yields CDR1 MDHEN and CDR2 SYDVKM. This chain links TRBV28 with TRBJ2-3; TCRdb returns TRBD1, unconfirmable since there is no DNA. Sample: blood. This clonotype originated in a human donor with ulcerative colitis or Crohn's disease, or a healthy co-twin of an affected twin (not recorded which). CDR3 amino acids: CASSPLGQISSTDTQYF.